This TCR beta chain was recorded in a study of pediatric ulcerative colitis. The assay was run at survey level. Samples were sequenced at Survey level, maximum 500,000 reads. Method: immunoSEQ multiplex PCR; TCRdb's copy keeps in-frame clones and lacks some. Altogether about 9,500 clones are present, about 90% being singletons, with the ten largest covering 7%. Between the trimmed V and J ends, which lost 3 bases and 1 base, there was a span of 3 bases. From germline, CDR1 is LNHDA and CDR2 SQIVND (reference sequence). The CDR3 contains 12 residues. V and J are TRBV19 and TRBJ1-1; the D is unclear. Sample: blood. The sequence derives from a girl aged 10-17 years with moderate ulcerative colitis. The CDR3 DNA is TGTGCCAGTAGTATGGGGAACACTGAAGCTTTCTTT. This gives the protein CASSMGNTEAFF.